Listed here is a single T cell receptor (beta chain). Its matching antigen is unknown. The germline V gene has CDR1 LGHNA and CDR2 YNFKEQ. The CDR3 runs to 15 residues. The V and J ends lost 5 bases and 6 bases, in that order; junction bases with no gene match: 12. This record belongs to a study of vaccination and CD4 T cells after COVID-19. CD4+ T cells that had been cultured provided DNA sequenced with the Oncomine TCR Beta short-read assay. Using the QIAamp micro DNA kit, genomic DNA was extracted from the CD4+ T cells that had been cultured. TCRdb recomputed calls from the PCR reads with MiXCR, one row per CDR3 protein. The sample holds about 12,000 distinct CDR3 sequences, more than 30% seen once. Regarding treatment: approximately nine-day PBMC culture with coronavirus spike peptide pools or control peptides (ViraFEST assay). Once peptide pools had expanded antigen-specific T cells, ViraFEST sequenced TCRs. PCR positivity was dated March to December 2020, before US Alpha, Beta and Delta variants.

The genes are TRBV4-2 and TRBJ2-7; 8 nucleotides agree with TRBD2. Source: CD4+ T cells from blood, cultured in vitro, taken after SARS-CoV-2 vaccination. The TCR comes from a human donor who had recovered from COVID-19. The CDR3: CASSSGGAGGIEQYF. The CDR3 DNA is TGTGCCAGCAGCTCCGGTGGGGCGGGAGGAATCGAGCAGTACTTC.